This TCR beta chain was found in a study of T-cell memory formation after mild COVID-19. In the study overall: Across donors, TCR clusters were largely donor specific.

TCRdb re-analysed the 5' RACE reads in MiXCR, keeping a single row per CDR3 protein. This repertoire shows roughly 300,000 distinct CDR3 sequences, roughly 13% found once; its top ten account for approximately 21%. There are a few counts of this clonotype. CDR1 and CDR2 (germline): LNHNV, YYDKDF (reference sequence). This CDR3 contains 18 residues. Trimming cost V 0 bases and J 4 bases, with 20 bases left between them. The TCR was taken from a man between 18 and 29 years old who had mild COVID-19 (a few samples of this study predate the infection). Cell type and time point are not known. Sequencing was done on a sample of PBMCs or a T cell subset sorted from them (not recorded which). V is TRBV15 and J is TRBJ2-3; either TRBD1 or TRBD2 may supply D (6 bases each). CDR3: CATSRDLVPGAPPDTQYF. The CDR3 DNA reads TGTGCCACCAGCAGAGATCTCGTCCCGGGGGCACCGCCAGATACGCAGTATTTT.